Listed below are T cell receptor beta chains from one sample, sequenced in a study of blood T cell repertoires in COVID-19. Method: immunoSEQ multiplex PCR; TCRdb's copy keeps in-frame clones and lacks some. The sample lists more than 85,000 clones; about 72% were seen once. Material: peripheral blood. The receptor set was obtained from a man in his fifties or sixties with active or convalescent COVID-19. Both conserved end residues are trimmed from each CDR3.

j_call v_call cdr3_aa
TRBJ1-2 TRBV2 ASRAQGIGFPGHHGYT
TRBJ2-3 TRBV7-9 ASSLGVLERLAGADTQY
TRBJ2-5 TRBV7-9 ASSLGPETQY
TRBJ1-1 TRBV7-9 ASSPQGGTEAF
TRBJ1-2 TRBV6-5 ASRNRVYNGYT
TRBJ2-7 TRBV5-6 ASSKGQLSYEQY
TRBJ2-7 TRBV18 ASSPSVGGSSYEQY
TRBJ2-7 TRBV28 ASSPRVAPNRDEQY
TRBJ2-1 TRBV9 ASSVAAGVVENEQF
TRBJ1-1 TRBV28 ASRSGPMNTEAF
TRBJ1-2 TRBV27 ASSRGQGGNYGYT
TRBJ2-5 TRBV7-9 ASSPMVAGQETQY
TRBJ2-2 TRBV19 ASSTPIRGRGGELF
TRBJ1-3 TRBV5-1 ASSSQGDGNTIY
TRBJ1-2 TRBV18 ASSELGQGVNGYT
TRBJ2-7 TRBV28 ASRRGGGGSYEQY
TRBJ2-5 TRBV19 ASTDDRGRKTQY
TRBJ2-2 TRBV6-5 ASSYFREGGELF
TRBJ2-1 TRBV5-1 ASSLAGEIYNEQF
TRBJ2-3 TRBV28 AGSSGINSDTQY
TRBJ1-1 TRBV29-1 SVGQGARTEAF
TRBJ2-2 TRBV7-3 ASSLGLAGYANTGELF
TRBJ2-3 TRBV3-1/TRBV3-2 ASSQGKSDDEGTDTQY
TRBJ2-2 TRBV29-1 SVDGVAAAGGELF
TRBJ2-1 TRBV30 AWSAQWAGEQF
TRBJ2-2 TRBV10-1 ASSSTGAGELF
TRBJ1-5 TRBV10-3 AISESPNQPQH
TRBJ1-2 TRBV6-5 ASRSQQRRGGSGYT
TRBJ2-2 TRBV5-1 ASSLAQGGTGELF
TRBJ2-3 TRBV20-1 SASSTGADTQY
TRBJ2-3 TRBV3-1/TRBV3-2 ASSQDPPTSVSTDTQY
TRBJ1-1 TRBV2 ASSEARMTEAF
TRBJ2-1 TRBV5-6 ASSAVRGSYNEQF